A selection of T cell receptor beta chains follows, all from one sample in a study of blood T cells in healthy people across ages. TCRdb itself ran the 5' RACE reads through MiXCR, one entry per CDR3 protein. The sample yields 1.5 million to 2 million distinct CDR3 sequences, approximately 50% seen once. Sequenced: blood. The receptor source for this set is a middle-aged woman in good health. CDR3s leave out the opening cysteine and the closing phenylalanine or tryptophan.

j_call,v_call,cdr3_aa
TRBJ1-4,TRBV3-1,ASSQDGRGTEKLF
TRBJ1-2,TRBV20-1,SARDRGVGGYT
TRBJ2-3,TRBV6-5,ASSSMGGSTDTQY
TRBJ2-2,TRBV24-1,ATSEASGGDWTGELF
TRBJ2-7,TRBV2,ASKGDSPYEQY
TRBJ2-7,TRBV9,ASSVDPRPGSSYEQY
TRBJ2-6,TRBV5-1,ASSLPGLFSGANVLT
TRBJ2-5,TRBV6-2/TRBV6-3,ASSRRLRGKETQY
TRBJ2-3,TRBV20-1,SAPDRGTDTQY
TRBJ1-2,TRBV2,ASSLQGRSGGYT
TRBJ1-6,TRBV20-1,SARVTGSSYNSPLH
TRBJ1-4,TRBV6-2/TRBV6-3,ASSWTGEATNEKLF
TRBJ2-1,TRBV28,AGAKGLAAYNEQF
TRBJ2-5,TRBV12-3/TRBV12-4,ASSGDLPMEEQY
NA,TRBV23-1,ASSQRRGGHVQETQY
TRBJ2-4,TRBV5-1,ASSFSGLGYNEQY
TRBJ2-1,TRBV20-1,SALSGVVGQF
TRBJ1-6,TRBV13,ASSSADRGLGNSPLH
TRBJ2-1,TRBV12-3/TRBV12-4,ASSFLLPVGGTYNEQF
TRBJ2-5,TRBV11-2,AGSKRVGGVVGETQY
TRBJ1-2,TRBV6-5,ASRRSPYGYT
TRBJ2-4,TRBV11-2,ASTPRGLGAKNIQY
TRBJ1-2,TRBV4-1,ASSQFQGIGYGYT
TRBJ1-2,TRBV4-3,ASSQDGRGGYGYT
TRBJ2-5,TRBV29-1,SVNDRGRGETQY
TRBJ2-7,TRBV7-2,ASTSRTRGNEQY
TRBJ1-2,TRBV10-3,AISDGQVNYGYT
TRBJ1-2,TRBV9,ASTPVQGDYGYT
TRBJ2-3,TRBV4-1,ASSQVTGVDTQY
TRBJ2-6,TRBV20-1,SARVQSSSGANVLT
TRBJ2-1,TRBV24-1,ATSDRLAGGRGEQF
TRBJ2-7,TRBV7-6,ASSFGDRDTFYEQY
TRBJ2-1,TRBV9,ASSVGGLDLYNEQF
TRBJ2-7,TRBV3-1,ASSQDVGSPYEQY
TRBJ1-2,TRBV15,ATSRGAGNYGYT
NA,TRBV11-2,ASSLTGQDYEQY
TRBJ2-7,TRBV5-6,ASSADAVEQY
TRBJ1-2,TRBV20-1,SARVPGRNYGYT
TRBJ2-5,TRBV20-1,SAKKRQNQETQY
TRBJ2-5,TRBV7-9,ASSHLASETQY
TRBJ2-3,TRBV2,ASSEEAGADTQY
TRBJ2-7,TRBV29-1,SVPSDRGSSYEQY
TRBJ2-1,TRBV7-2,ASSPQEGLQF
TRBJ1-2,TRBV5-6,ASSLTSGVYT
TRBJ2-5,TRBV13,ASSSTGLGETQY
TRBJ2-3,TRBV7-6,ASSSRLAGEVDTQY